Each of the 28 T cell receptor beta chains below was sequenced from the same sample in a study of metastatic and nonmetastatic thyroid tumors. Among the patients, none had received any treatment before thyroid surgery. TCRdb used MiXCR to call clones anew from the PCR reads. Of about 40,000 clones listed, around 17% were seen once; the top ten hold 9.9%. The sequencing input was tumor tissue. These receptors were obtained from a female donor with papillary thyroid cancer or a benign thyroid nodule (not recorded which). Some clones in this sample may be carry-over from other donors' samples.

In its sample, this clone was seen many times. This chain uses TRBV6-1 with TRBJ1-6; weak D call: TRBD1 (6 bases). With 6 bases removed from V and 9 bases from J, the gap between germline ends came to 18 bases. Germline CDR1 reads MNHNS; CDR2 reads SASEGT. The CDR3 extends over 15 amino acids. The CDR3 here is CASRERGGEGSPLHF. The CDR3 nucleotides read TGTGCCAGCAGAGAACGAGGGGGAGAAGGTTCACCCCTCCACTTT.

This clone was counted many times. The chain is built from TRBV5-8 and TRBJ1-5; D perhaps matches TRBD1 (5 bases). Deletions cut 4 bases from V and 0 bases from J, with 14 bases between. The CDR3 runs 16 residues. Germline assignment: CDR1 SGHTS and CDR2 YDEGEE. CDR3 in amino acids: CASSRSSGYSNQPQHF. CDR3 bases: TGTGCCAGCAGCCGTTCTTCAGGGTATAGCAATCAGCCCCAGCATTTT.

This clone was seen ten or more times. The chain uses TRBV4-1 and TRBJ1-1; D unresolved. The germline gives CDR1 MGHRA, CDR2 YSYEKL. V lost 2 bases to trimming and J lost 0 bases, with 10 bases between them. The CDR3 runs to 15 residues. The CDR3 spells CASSQSPSLNTEAFF. DNA of the CDR3: TGCGCCAGCAGCCAATCACCGTCTCTGAACACTGAAGCTTTCTTT.

The table lists this clone with many counts. This chain joins TRBV24-1 and TRBJ1-4, with TRBD1 as a possible D gene (5 bases). This CDR3 region has 17 residues. Germline-derived CDR1 and CDR2 are KGHDR and SFDVKD. V gave up 0 bases and J gave up 1 base, with 11 bases separating them. CDR3 DNA: TGTGCCACCAGTGATTTGCTTTGGGGGAAAACTAATGAAAAACTGTTTTTT. Translated: CATSDLLWGKTNEKLFF.

This clone has a count of ten or more. The rearrangement uses TRBV24-1 and TRBJ2-2, with 7 bases fitting TRBD2. The germline gives CDR1 KGHDR, CDR2 SFDVKD. The CDR3 has 13 residues. V shed 6 bases, J shed 4 bases, and the junction held 1 base outside the gene matches. In DNA form, the CDR3 reads TGTGCCACCAGTCTAGCGGTCACCGGGGAGCTGTTTTTT. Translating gives CATSLAVTGELFF.

This clone has only one observation. One end of the junction does not line up with germline, which may come from a read error. The CDR3 DNA sequence: TGTGCCAGCAGCGTGGGGAGCGGTTACTCCTACGAGAAGTACTTC. This encodes CASSVGSGYSYEKYF. The chain links TRBV9 to TRBJ2-7; a weak D match, TRBD2 (5 bases). The CDR3 totals 15 residues. The V gene's germline CDR1 is SGDLS and CDR2 YYNGEE.

This clone was counted many times. The CDR3 loop reads CASSLGNYGYTF. DNA of the CDR3: TGTGCCAGCAGTTTAGGAAACTATGGCTACACCTTC. The chain couples TRBV12-3 or TRBV12-4 to TRBJ1-2, with no clear D. The CDR3 is 12 amino acids. Trimming took 1 base from V and 2 from J, leaving 2 bases between them.

This clone was seen many times. The gene calls are TRBV18 and TRBJ2-2, with D uncertain. V shed 2 bases and J shed 4 bases, with 14 bases lying between them. This CDR3 spans 16 amino acids. Germline values: CDR1 KGHSH, CDR2 LQKENI. The CDR3 DNA reads TGTGCCAGCTCACCAACTTTAATTAGAAGCACCGGGGAGCTGTTTTTT. This gives the protein CASSPTLIRSTGELFF.

In its sample, this clone was seen many times. The rearrangement joins TRBV20-1 to TRBJ1-4, with D unclear. V was shortened by 0 bases and J by 5 bases, with 10 bases between the two germline ends. Germline CDR1 reads DFQATT; CDR2 reads SNEGSKA (reference sequence). The CDR3 sequence is 14 residues long. The CDR3 nucleotides are TGCAGTGCTAGAGAGCGGGAGGCGAATGAAAAACTGTTTTTT. Amino acid sequence: CSAREREANEKLFF.

The sample holds many counts of this clone. The chain combines TRBV19 with TRBJ2-7, with D perhaps TRBD1 (5 bases). Trimming left V 2 bases short and J 6 bases short, with 11 bases between. Germline CDR1 and CDR2: LNHDA and SQIVND (reference sequence). The length of the CDR3 is 13 residues. CDR3 in DNA: TGTGCCAGTAGTATATCAGGGATGGGCGAGCAGTACTTC. This codes for CASSISGMGEQYF.

This clone came up a few times. A read error is possible here, since a much larger clone lies one base away. The rearrangement links TRBV6-4 to TRBJ2-5, with 8 nucleotides matching TRBD2. Germline CDR1 and CDR2: MRHNA and SNTAGT. This CDR3 is 15 amino acids long. CDR3 sequence reads: CASSEAGGARENQYF. Written as DNA, the CDR3 is TGTGCCAGCAGTGAAGCCGGGGGGGCGAGAGAGAACCAGTACTTC.

Ten or more counts support this clone. The rearrangement links TRBV12-3 or TRBV12-4 to TRBJ1-3, with D possibly being TRBD1 (6 bases). The V and J ends lost 8 bases and 13 bases respectively, with 12 bases between them. The CDR3 covers 10 residues. In DNA form, the CDR3 reads TGTGCCAGCTCCTCCGGGACAATATATTTT. Translating gives CASSSGTIYF.

The rearrangement links TRBV5-1 to TRBJ2-3, with D unclear. Trimming took off 5 bases at V and 2 bases at J, with 9 bases between the two ends. Per germline, CDR1 SGHRS and CDR2 YFSETQ. There are 13 residues in the CDR3. CDR3 protein: CASSLIYTDTQYF. Here the CDR3 DNA reads TGCGCCAGCAGTTTAATCTACACAGATACGCAGTATTTT.

The table lists this clone with many counts. The chain joins TRBV19 to TRBJ1-2; 7 bases fit TRBD1. The CDR3 runs to 14 residues. V was pared by 5 bases and J by 7 bases, with 10 bases of the junction left unmatched. Germline V gives CDR1 LNHDA, CDR2 SQIVND (reference sequence). The CDR3 DNA is TGTGCCAGTAGTCCCTCGACAGGGACCCGTGGCTACACCTTC. Protein product: CASSPSTGTRGYTF.

This clone was counted many times. This chain links TRBV4-1 with TRBJ2-1, with TRBD2 matching 15 bases. The length of the CDR3 is 20 residues. After removal of 0 bases from V and 1 base from J, the junction contained 7 bases not matched to a gene. Germline loops: CDR1 MGHRA, CDR2 YSYEKL. In nucleotides, the CDR3 is TGCGCCAGCAGCCAAGACACTGGACTAGCGGGAGGGTCTTCCTACAATGAGCAGTTCTTC. Translation gives CASSQDTGLAGGSSYNEQFF.

Points on this clone: Other DNA sequences in the sample encode the same CDR3. The chain couples TRBV12-3 or TRBV12-4 to TRBJ2-5; D call uncertain. CDR3 length equals 13 residues. The ends were cut back, 5 bases at V and 5 bases at J, with 12 bases in the middle. In DNA, the CDR3 is TGTGCCAGCAGTCTAGGTCCGGCGGAGACCCAGTACTTC. Encoded protein: CASSLGPAETQYF.

This clone was picked up many times. CDR3 nucleotides: TGTGCCAGCAGCCAAGGGCAGGGACCCTACAATGAGCAGTTCTTC. Translating it yields CASSQGQGPYNEQFF. The chain uses TRBV4-2 and TRBJ2-1; D could derive from TRBD1 or TRBD2 (5 bases each). The CDR3 consists of 15 residues. Germline CDR1 and CDR2: LGHNA and YNFKEQ. The V end was cut by 1 base, the J end by 2 bases, with 9 bases between.

This clone was observed once. This chain connects TRBV20-1 to TRBJ1-1; D not certain. This CDR3 has 13 amino acids. V lost 8 bases and J 1 base, leaving 14 bases between the germline ends. Germline CDR1 reads DFQATT; CDR2 reads SNEGSKA (reference sequence). CDR3 sequence (DNA): TGCAGTTGGGTTAATACCACGAACACTGAAGCTTTCTTT. It specifies CSWVNTTNTEAFF.

This clone showed up just a few times. V and J are TRBV3-1 and TRBJ2-5, with TRBD2 matching 7 bases. Germline CDR1 LGHDT, CDR2 YNNKEL (reference sequence). The CDR3 extends over 16 amino acids. The junction had 12 bases not matched to a gene; V was cut back by 4 bases and J by 4 bases. The CDR3 protein is CASSRWRAGKGETQYF. CDR3 bases: TGTGCCAGCAGCCGTTGGAGAGCGGGAAAGGGAGAGACCCAGTACTTC.

This clone was picked up many times. This chain connects TRBV5-1 to TRBJ2-7; TRBD2 matches at 11 bases. This CDR3 is built from 16 residues. The J segment lost 6 bases and the V segment lost 1 base, leaving 9 bases of the junction unmatched. Germline CDR1 and CDR2: SGHRS and YFSETQ. The CDR3 coding sequence is TGCGCCAGCAGCTTGAGTAGCGGGAGGGCCTTTGGCGAGCAGTACTTC. Translated, it gives CASSLSSGRAFGEQYF.

This clone has at least ten counts. The chain links TRBV14 to TRBJ2-5; 7 bases agree with TRBD1. Germline V gene sequence: CDR1 SGHDN, CDR2 FVKESK. V lost 4 bases to trimming and J lost 6 bases; unmatched junction nucleotides: 5. The CDR3 runs 13 residues. The CDR3 DNA reads TGTGCCAGCAGCCCCACAGGGGTGAAGACCCAGTACTTC. Translation gives CASSPTGVKTQYF. Variable domain in full (rest from reference TRBV14 and TRBJ2-5): EAGVTQFPSHSVIEKGQTVTLRCDPISGHDNLYWYRRVMGKEIKFLLHFVKESKQDESGMPNNRFLAERTGGTYSTLKVQPAELEDSGVYFCASSPTGVKTQYFGPGTRLLVL.

In its sample, this clone was seen many times. The rearrangement joins TRBV6-2 or TRBV6-3 to TRBJ2-1; 12 positions match TRBD2. There are 19 residues in the CDR3. Germline-derived CDR1 and CDR2 are MNHEY and SVGEGT. After removal of 2 bases from V and 5 bases from J, the junction contained 13 bases not matched to a gene. The CDR3 spells CASSYTRLAGVLRNNEQFF. CDR3 DNA: TGTGCCAGCAGTTACACAAGACTAGCGGGAGTCCTGAGGAACAATGAGCAGTTCTTC.

This clone was picked up many times. The V and J genes are TRBV20-1 and TRBJ1-2; D remains ambiguous. V shed 6 bases and J shed 0 bases, with 17 bases lying between them. Germline CDR1 is DFQATT and CDR2 is SNEGSKA (reference sequence). CDR3 length: 15 amino acids. The CDR3 region is CSASPVGRTNYGYTF. The DNA of the CDR3 is TGCAGTGCGAGCCCAGTGGGCCGAACTAACTATGGCTACACCTTC.

The chain is built from TRBV5-4 and TRBJ1-6, with D perhaps matching TRBD1 (6 bases). The CDR3 is 17 residues long. In germline, CDR1 is SGHNT, CDR2 YYREEE (reference sequence). With 1 base removed from V and 9 bases from J, the gap between germline ends came to 20 bases. CDR3 coding DNA: TGTGCCAGCAGCTTGCATCTCGACGACAGGTGTGTTTCACCCCTCCACTTT. It translates to CASSLHLDDRCVSPLHF.

There are many counts of this clone. This chain links TRBV20-1 with TRBJ2-7; 12 bases match TRBD1. Trimming at V came to 6 bases and at J to 2 bases, leaving 8 bases not matched to a gene. In germline, CDR1 is DFQATT, CDR2 SNEGSKA (reference sequence). The CDR3 sequence is 15 residues long. The DNA of the CDR3 is TGCAGTGCGCCTCCCGGGACAGGGGGCGCCTACGAGCAGTACTTC. Translating it yields CSAPPGTGGAYEQYF.

Regarding this clone: One end of the junction does not line up with germline, which may come from a read error. The chain links TRBV6-1 to TRBJ2-5; 7 bases match TRBD2. CDR1 and CDR2 from the germline V gene are MNHNS and SASEGT. CDR3 length equals 16 residues. CDR3 in DNA: TGTGCCAGCACCCTGGGGGGGGGAGCCATGCTAGAGACCCAGTGCTTC. It encodes CASTLGGGAMLETQCF.

There are many counts of this clone. The chain is built from TRBV7-9 and TRBJ2-1; unclear D gene. This CDR3 comprises 15 residues. CDR1 and CDR2 from the germline V gene are SEHNR and FQNEAQ (reference sequence). The V gene lost 2 bases and the J gene lost 10 bases, with 18 bases spanning the gap. This CDR3 reads CASSLMSRSAREQFF. The DNA for the CDR3 is TGTGCCAGCAGCTTAATGTCTCGGTCTGCCCGAGAGCAGTTCTTC.

This clone was seen at least ten times. The V and J genes are TRBV7-8 and TRBJ2-7; tentative D call: TRBD2 (5 bases). V was shortened by 2 bases and J by 4 bases, with 18 bases between the two germline ends. CDR1 SGHVS and CDR2 FQNEAQ come from the germline V gene. The CDR3 sequence is 16 residues long. The CDR3 region has the DNA TGTGCCAGCAGCTTATATGACTACCGAACAAATTACGAGCAGTACTTC. Translated, it gives CASSLYDYRTNYEQYF.